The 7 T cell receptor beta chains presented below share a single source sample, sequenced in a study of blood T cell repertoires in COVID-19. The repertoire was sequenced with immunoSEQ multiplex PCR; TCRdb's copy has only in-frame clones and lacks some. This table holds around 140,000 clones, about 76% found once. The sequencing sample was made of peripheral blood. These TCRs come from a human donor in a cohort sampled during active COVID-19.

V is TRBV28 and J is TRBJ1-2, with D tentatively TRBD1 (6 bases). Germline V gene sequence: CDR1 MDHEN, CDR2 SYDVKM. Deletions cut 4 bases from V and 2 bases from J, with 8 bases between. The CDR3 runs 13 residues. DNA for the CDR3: TGTGCCAGCAGTTCCACAGGGAACTATGGCTACACCTTC. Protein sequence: CASSSTGNYGYTF.

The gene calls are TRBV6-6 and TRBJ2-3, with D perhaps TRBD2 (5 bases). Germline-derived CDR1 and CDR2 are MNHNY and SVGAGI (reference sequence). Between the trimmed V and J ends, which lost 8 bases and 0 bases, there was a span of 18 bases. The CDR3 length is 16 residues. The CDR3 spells CASYGNSGSSTDTQYF. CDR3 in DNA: TGTGCCAGCTATGGGAACAGCGGATCTAGCACAGATACGCAGTATTTT.

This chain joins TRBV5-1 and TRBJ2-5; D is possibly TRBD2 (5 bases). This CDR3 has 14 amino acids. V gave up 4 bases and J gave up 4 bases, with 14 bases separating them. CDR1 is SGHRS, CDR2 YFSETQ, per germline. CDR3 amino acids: CASSTHSRGETQYF. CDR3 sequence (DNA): TGCGCCAGCAGCACCCACAGCCGGGGAGAGACCCAGTACTTC.

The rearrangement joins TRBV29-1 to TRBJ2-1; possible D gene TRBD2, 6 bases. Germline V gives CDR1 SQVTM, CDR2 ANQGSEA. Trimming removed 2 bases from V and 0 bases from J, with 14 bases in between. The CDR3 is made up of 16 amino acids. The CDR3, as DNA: TGCAGCGTTGAATCACTAGCTGCGAGCTCCTACAATGAGCAGTTCTTC. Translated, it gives CSVESLAASSYNEQFF.

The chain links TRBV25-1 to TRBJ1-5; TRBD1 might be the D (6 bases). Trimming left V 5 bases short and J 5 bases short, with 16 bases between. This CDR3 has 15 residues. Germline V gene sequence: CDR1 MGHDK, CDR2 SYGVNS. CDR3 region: CASSKQGSGHQPQHF. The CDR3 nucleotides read TGTGCCAGCAGTAAACAGGGTTCCGGACATCAGCCCCAGCATTTT.

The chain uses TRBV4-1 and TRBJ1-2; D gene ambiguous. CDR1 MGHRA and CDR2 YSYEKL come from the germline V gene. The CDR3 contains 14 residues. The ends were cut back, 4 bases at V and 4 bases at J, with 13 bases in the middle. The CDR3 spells CASSPGEGGYGYTF. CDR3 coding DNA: TGCGCCAGCAGCCCCGGGGAAGGTGGCTATGGCTACACCTTC.

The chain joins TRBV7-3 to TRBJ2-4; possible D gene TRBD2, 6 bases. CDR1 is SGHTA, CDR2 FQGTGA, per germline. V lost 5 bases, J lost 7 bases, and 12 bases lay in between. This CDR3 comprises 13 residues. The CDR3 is CASSPGLSNIQYF. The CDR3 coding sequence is TGTGCCAGCAGCCCGGGACTGTCGAACATTCAGTACTTC.